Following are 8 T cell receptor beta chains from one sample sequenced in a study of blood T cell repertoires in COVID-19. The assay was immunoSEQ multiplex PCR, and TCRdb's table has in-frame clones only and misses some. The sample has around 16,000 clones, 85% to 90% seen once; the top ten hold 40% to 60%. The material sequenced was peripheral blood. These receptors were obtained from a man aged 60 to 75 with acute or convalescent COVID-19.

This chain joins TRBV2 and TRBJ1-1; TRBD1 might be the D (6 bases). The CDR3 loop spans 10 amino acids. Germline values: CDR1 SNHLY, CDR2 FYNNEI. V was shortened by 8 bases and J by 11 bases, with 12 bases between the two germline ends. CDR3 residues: CASSGEKAFF. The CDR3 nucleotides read TGTGCCAGCTCAGGGGAGAAGGCTTTCTTT.

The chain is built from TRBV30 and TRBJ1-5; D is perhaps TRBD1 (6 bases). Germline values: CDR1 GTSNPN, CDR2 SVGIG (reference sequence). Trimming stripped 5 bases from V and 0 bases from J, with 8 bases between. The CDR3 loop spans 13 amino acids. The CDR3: CAWARGSNQPQHF. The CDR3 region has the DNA TGTGCCTGGGCCAGGGGTAGCAATCAGCCCCAGCATTTT.

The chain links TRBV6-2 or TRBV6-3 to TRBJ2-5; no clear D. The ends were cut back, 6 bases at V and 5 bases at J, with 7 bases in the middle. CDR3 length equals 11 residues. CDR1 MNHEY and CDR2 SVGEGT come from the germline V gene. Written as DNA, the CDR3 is TGTGCCAGCAGCTATGAGGAGACCCAGTACTTC. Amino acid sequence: CASSYEETQYF.

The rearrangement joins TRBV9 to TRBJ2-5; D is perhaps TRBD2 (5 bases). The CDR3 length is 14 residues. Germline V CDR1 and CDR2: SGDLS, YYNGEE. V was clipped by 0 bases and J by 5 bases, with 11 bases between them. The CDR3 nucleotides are TGTGCCAGCAGCGTAGTTTTTAGCGACGAGACCCAGTACTTC. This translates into CASSVVFSDETQYF. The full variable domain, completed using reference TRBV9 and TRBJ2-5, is DSGVTQTPKHLITATGQRVTLRCSPRSGDLSVYWYQQSLDQGLQFLIQYYNGEERAKGNILERFSAQQFPDLHSELNLSSLELGDSALYFCASSVVFSDETQYFGPGTRLLVL.

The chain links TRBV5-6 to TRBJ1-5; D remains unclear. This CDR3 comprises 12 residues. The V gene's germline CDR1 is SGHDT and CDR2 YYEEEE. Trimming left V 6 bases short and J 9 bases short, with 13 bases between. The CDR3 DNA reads TGTGCCAGCACCACGGGTAATGGGCCCCAGCATTTT. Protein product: CASTTGNGPQHF.

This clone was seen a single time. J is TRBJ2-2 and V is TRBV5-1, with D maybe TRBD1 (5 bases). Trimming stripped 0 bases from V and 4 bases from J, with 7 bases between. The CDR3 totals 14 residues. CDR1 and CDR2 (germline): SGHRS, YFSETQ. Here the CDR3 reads CASSLVDSTGELFF. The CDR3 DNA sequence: TGCGCCAGCAGCTTGGTCGACAGCACCGGGGAGCTGTTTTTT.

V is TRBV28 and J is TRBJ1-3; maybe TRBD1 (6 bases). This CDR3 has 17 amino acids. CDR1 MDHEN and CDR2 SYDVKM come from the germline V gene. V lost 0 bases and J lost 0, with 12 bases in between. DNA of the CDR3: TGTGCCAGCAGTTTATGGGGGGCCCTAAGCTCTGGAAACACCATATATTTT. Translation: CASSLWGALSSGNTIYF.

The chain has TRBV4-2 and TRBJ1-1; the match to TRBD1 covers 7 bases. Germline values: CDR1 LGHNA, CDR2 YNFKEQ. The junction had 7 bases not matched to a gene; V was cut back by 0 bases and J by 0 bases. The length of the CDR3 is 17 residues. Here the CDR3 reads CASSQEGQTYLNTEAFF. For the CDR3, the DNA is TGTGCCAGCAGCCAAGAGGGACAGACTTACTTGAACACTGAAGCTTTCTTT.